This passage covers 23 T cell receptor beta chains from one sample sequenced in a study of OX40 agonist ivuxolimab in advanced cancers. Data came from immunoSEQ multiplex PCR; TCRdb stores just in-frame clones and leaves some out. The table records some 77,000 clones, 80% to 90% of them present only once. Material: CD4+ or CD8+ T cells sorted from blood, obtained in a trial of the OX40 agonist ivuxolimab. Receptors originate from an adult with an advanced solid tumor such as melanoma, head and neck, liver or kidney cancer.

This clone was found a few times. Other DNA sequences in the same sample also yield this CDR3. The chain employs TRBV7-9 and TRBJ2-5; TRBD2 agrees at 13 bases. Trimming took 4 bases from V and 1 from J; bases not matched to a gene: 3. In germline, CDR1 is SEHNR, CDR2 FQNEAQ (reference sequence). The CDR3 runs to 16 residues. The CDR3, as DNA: TGTGCCAGCAGCTCGGGACTAGCGGGAATCCAAGAGACCCAGTACTTC. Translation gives CASSSGLAGIQETQYF.

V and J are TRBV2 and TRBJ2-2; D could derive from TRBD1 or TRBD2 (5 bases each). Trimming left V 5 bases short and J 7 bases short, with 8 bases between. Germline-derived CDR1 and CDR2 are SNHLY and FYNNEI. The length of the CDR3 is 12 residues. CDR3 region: CASSRGLGELFF. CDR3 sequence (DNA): TGTGCCAGCAGTCGGGGCCTCGGGGAGCTGTTTTTT. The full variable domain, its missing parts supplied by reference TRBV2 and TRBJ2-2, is EPEVTQTPSHQVTQMGQEVILRCVPISNHLYFYWYRQILGQKVEFLVSFYNNEISEKSEIFDDQFSVERPDGSNFTLKIRSTKLEDSAMYFCASSRGLGELFFGEGSRLTVL.

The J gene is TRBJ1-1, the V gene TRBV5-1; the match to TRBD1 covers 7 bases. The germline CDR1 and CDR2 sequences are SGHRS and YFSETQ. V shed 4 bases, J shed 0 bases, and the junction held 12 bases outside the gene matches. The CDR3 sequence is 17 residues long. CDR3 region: CASSLQGRVGVNTEAFF. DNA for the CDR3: TGCGCCAGCAGCCTACAGGGGAGAGTGGGGGTGAACACTGAAGCTTTCTTT.

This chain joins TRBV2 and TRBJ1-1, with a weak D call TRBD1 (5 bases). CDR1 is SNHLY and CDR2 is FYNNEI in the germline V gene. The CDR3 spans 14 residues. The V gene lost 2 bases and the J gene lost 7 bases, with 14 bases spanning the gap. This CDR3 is CASSERRVFGEAFF. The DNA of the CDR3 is TGTGCCAGCAGTGAACGCAGGGTATTTGGTGAAGCTTTCTTT.

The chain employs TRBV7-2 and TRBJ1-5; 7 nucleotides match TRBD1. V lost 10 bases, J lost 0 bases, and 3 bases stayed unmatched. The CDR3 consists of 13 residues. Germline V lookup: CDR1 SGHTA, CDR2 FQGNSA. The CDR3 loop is CATSGGSNQPQHF. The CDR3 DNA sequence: TGTGCCACCTCAGGGGGTAGCAATCAGCCCCAGCATTTT.

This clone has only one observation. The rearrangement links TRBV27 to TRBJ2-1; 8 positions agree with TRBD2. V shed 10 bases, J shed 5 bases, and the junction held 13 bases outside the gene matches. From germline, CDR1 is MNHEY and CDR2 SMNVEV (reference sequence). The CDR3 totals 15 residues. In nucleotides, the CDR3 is TGTGCCACCAGATCAGTTGGAGCGGGGGACAATGAGCAGTTCTTC. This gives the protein CATRSVGAGDNEQFF.

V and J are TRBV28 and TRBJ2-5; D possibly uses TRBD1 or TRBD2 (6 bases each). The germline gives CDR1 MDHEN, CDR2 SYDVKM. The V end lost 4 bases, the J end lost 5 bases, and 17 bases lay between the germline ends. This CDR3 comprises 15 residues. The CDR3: CASSSPGVGGETQYF. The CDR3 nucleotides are TGTGCCAGCAGTTCCCCAGGGGTTGGGGGGGAGACCCAGTACTTC.

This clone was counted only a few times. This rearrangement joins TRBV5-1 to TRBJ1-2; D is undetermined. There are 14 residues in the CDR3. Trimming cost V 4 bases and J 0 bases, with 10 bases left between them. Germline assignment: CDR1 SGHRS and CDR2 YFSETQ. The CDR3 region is CASSQDSANYGYTF. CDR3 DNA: TGCGCCAGCAGCCAGGACTCCGCTAACTATGGCTACACCTTC.

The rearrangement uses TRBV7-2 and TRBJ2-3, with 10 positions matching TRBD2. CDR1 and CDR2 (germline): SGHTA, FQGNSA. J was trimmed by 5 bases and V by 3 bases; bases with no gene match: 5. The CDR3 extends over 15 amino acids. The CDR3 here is CASSFSAGGRDTQYF. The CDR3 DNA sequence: TGTGCCAGCAGCTTTTCAGCGGGGGGGCGAGATACGCAGTATTTT.

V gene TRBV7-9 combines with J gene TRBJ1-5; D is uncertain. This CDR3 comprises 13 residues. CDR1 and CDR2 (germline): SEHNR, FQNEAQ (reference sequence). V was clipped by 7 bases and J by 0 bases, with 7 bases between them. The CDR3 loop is CASTQDSNQPQHF. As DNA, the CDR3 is TGTGCCAGCACCCAGGATAGCAATCAGCCCCAGCATTTT.

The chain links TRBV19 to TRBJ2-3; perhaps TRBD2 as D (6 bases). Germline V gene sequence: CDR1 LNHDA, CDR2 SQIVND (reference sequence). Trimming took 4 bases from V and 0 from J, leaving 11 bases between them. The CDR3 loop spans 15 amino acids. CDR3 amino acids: CASSSGGLSTDTQYF. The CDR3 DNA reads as TGTGCCAGTAGTAGTGGAGGGCTTAGCACAGATACGCAGTATTTT.

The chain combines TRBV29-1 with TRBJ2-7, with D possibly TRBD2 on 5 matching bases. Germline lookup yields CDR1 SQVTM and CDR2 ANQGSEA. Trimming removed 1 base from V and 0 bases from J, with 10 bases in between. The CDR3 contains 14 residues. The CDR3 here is CSVEGERSSYEQYF. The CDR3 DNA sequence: TGCAGCGTTGAAGGGGAGCGGAGCTCCTACGAGCAGTACTTC.

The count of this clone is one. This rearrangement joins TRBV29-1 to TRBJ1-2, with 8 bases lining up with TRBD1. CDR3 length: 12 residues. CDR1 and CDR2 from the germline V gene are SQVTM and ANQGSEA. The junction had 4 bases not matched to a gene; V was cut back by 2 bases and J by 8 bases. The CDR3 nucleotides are TGCAGCGTTGAACAGGGGGCGTGGGGCTACACCTTC. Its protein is CSVEQGAWGYTF.

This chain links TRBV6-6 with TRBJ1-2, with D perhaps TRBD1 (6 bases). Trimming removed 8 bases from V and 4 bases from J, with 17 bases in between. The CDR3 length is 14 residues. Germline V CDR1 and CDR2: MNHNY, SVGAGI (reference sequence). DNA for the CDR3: TGTGCCAGCGGGGAATACAGGGTTGTCTATGGCTACACCTTC. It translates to CASGEYRVVYGYTF.

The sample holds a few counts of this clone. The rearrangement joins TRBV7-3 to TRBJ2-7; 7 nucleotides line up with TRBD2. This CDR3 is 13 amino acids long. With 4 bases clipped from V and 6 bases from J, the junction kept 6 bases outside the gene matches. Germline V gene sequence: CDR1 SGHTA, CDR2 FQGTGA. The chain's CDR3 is CASSWTSWGEQYF. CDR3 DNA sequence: TGTGCCAGCAGCTGGACTAGTTGGGGCGAGCAGTACTTC.

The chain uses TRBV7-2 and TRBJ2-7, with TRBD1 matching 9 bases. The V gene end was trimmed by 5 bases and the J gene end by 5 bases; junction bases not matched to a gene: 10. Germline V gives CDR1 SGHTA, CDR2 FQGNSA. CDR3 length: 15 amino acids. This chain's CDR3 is CASSINSGTGNEQYF. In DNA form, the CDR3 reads TGTGCCAGCAGCATCAACTCCGGGACAGGGAACGAGCAGTACTTC.

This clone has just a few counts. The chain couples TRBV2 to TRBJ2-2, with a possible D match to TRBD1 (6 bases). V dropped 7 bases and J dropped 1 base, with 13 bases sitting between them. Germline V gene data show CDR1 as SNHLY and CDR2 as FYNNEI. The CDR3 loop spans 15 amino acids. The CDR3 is CASKQIGGNTGELFF. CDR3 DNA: TGTGCCAGCAAACAAATAGGGGGGAACACCGGGGAGCTGTTTTTT.

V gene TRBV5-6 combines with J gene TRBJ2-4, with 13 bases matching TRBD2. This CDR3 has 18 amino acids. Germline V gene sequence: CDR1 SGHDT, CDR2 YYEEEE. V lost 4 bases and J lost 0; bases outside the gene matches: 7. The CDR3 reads CASSPGLAGALAKNIQYF. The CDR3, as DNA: TGTGCCAGCAGCCCTGGACTAGCGGGGGCCCTAGCCAAAAACATTCAGTACTTC.

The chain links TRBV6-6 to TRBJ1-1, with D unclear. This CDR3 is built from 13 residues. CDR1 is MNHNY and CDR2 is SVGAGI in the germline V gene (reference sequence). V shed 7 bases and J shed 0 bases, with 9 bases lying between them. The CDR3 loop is CASKKSMNTEAFF. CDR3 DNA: TGTGCCAGCAAAAAAAGCATGAACACTGAAGCTTTCTTT.

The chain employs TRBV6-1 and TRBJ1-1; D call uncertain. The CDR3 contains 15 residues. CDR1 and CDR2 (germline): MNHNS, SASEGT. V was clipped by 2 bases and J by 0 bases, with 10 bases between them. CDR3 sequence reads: CASSETVSLNTEAFF. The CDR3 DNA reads TGTGCCAGCAGTGAAACGGTCAGCTTGAACACTGAAGCTTTCTTT.

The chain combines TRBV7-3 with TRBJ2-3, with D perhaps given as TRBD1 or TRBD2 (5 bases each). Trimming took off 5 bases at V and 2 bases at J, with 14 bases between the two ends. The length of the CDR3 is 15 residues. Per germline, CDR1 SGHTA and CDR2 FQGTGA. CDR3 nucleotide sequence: TGTGCCAGCAGCCGGGGCGGCCGATACACAGATACGCAGTATTTT. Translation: CASSRGGRYTDTQYF. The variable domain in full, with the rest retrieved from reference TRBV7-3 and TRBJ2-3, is GAGVSQTPSNKVTEKGKYVELRCDPISGHTALYWYRQSLGQGPEFLIYFQGTGAADDSGLPNDRFFAVRPEGSVSTLKIQRTERGDSAVYLCASSRGGRYTDTQYFGPGTRLTVL.

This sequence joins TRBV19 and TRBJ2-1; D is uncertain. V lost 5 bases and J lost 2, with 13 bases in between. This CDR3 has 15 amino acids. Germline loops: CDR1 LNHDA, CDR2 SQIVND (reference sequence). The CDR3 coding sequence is TGTGCCAGTAGTCTCCCGAACCGAGCCTACAATGAGCAGTTCTTC. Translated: CASSLPNRAYNEQFF.

Written as DNA, the CDR3 is TGTGCCAGCAGCTTAGTGAGGGGAAGCAATCAGCCCCAGCATTTT. Translation: CASSLVRGSNQPQHF. The genes are TRBV7-2 and TRBJ1-5, with TRBD1 as a possible D gene (5 bases). The CDR3 extends over 15 amino acids. Per the germline V gene, CDR1 is SGHTA and CDR2 is FQGNSA. V lost 1 base to trimming and J lost 1 base, with 8 bases between them.